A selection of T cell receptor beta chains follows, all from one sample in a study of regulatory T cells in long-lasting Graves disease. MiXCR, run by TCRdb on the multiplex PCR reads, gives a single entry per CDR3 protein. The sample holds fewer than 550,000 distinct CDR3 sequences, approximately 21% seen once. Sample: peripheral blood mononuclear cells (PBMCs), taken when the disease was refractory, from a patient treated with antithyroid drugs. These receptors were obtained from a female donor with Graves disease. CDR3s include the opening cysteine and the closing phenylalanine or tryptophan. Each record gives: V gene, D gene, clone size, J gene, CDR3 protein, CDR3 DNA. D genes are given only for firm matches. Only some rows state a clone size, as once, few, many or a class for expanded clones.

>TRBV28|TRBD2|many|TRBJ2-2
CASSLSSGDTGELFF
TGTGCCAGCAGTTTGTCTAGCGGCGACACCGGGGAGCTGTTTTTT
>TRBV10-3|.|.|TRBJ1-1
CAISQNTEAFF
TGTGCCATCAGTCAAAACACTGAAGCTTTCTTT
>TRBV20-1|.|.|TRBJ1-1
CSARWGTEAFF
TGCAGTGCTAGGTGGGGCACTGAAGCTTTCTTT
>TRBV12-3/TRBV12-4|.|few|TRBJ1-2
CASSLGKRGNYGYTF
TGTGCCAGCAGTTTAGGAAAGCGGGGCAACTATGGCTACACCTTC
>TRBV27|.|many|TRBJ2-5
CASSGQKQETQYF
TGTGCCAGCAGTGGCCAGAAACAAGAGACCCAGTACTTC
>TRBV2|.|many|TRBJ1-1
CASRGDMNTEAFF
TGTGCCAGCAGGGGAGATATGAACACTGAAGCTTTCTTT
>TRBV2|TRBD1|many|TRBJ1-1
CASSVIRTGGRNTEAFF
TGTGCCAGCAGTGTTATCCGGACAGGGGGTCGCAACACTGAAGCTTTCTTT
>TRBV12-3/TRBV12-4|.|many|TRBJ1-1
CASSFGRGLSEAFF
TGTGCCAGCAGTTTCGGAAGGGGGTTGTCTGAAGCTTTCTTT
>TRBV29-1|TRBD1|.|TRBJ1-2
CSVEDSGDQGAF
TGCAGCGTTGAAGATAGTGGGGATCAGGGGGCCTTC
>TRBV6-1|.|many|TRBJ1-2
CASSPDTGGVYGYTF
TGTGCCAGCAGTCCGGACACGGGGGGCGTCTATGGCTACACCTTC
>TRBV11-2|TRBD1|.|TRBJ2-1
CASSPRTGYNEQFF
TGTGCCAGCAGCCCGAGGACAGGGTACAATGAGCAGTTCTTC
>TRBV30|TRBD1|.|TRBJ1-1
CAWSVGTGLNTEAFF
TGTGCCTGGAGTGTAGGGACAGGCCTGAACACTGAAGCTTTCTTT
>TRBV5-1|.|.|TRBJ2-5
CASSYPTGAETQYF
TGCGCCAGCAGCTACCCGACCGGCGCCGAGACCCAGTACTTC
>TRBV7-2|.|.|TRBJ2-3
CASSLVGTTDTQYF
TGTGCCAGCAGCTTAGTGGGCACCACAGATACGCAGTATTTT
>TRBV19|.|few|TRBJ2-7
CASSRQPGIEQYF
TGTGCCAGTAGTAGACAGCCGGGGATCGAGCAGTACTTC
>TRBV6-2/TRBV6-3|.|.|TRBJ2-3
CASNLQGHTDTQYF
TGTGCCAGCAATCTCCAGGGACACACAGATACGCAGTATTTT
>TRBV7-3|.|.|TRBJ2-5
CASSPNVKNTGQETQYF
TGTGCCAGCAGCCCCAACGTGAAAAACACAGGACAAGAGACCCAGTACTTC